One and the same sample provided the 8 T cell receptor beta chains below, sequenced in a study of OX40 agonist ivuxolimab in advanced cancers. TCRdb's copy holds only in-frame clones and misses some; the assay was immunoSEQ multiplex PCR. Of some 50,000 clones listed, about 81% are singletons. The sequencing used CD4+ or CD8+ T cells sorted from blood, collected in a trial of the OX40 agonist ivuxolimab. The receptors stem from an adult with an advanced solid tumor such as melanoma, head and neck, liver or kidney cancer.

The V call is TRBV19, the J call TRBJ2-5; possibly TRBD2 for D (5 bases). The germline CDR1 and CDR2 sequences are LNHDA and SQIVND (reference sequence). V gave up 6 bases and J gave up 4 bases, with 15 bases separating them. The CDR3 covers 14 residues. The CDR3: CASRGWSGSETQYF. CDR3 DNA sequence: TGTGCCAGTAGGGGGTGGTCGGGGTCAGAGACCCAGTACTTC.

The chain combines TRBV15 with TRBJ2-6, with a weak D call TRBD2 (5 bases). This CDR3 region has 14 residues. Germline V gives CDR1 LNHNV, CDR2 YYDKDF (reference sequence). The V and J ends lost 7 bases and 2 bases respectively, with 9 bases between them. CDR3 sequence reads: CATKEGAGANVLTF. The CDR3 bases are TGTGCCACCAAAGAGGGAGCTGGGGCCAACGTCCTGACTTTC. Supplemented by reference TRBV15 and TRBJ2-6, the full variable domain reads DAMVIQNPRYQVTQFGKPVTLSCSQTLNHNVMYWYQQKSSQAPKLLFHYYDKDFNNEADTPDNFQSRRPNTSFCFLDIRSPGLGDTAMYLCATKEGAGANVLTFGAGSRLTVL.

The chain has TRBV11-3 and TRBJ2-2; D is possibly TRBD1 (6 bases). Looked up from germline, CDR1 is SGHNT and CDR2 is YENEEA. Deletions cut 1 base from V and 1 base from J, with 10 bases between. The length of the CDR3 is 16 residues. The chain's CDR3 is CASSLGQALNTGELFF. CDR3 coding DNA: TGTGCCAGCAGCTTAGGACAGGCCCTGAACACCGGGGAGCTGTTTTTT.

The V and J genes are TRBV18 and TRBJ2-3; 10 nucleotides match TRBD1. The V segment lost 4 bases and the J segment 1 base; nucleotides outside the gene matches: 5. This CDR3 has 16 residues. The V gene's germline CDR1 is KGHSH and CDR2 LQKENI. CDR3 loop: CASSQTGGVGTDTQYF. CDR3 DNA: TGTGCCAGCTCACAGACAGGGGGCGTTGGCACAGATACGCAGTATTTT.

The V gene is TRBV18, the J gene TRBJ2-7; no definite D call. Germline values: CDR1 KGHSH, CDR2 LQKENI. Trimming shortened V by 2 bases and J by 3 bases, and 11 bases separated the two germline ends. The CDR3 length is 14 residues. The CDR3 loop reads CASSPTAGNYEQYF. The CDR3 DNA is TGTGCCAGCTCACCAACAGCCGGCAACTACGAGCAGTACTTC.

The V and J genes are TRBV7-9 and TRBJ2-3; no clear D gene. Germline-derived CDR1 and CDR2 are SEHNR and FQNEAQ (reference sequence). The germline V and J ends were trimmed by 5 bases and 4 bases, with 7 bases remaining between them. The CDR3 is 12 amino acids. The CDR3 DNA reads as TGTGCCAGCAGCCCTGATTCAGATACGCAGTATTTT. Translated, it gives CASSPDSDTQYF.

In its sample, this clone is medium-sized. The chain is built from TRBV4-1 and TRBJ2-7; D ambiguous. V shed 1 base and J shed 0 bases, with 10 bases lying between them. The germline V gene has CDR1 MGHRA and CDR2 YSYEKL. The CDR3 length is 15 residues. In nucleotides, the CDR3 is TGCGCCAGCAGCCAAGGACGCGGCGTCTCCTACGAGCAGTACTTC. Its translation is CASSQGRGVSYEQYF.

V usage is TRBV5-5 and J usage is TRBJ2-3, with 8 positions matching TRBD2. Germline-derived CDR1 and CDR2 are SGHKS and YYEKEE (reference sequence). The junction had 1 base not matched to a gene; V was cut back by 0 bases and J by 1 base. The CDR3 extends over 15 amino acids. The CDR3 DNA reads as TGTGCCAGCAGCTTGGCGACTAGCGGCACAGATACGCAGTATTTT. This encodes CASSLATSGTDTQYF.